This T cell receptor beta chain was observed in a study of cytomegalovirus exposure and HLA in healthy donors. Background on the study: The same platform used for the approximately 700 first-cohort repertoires was also used for the 100 to 150 validation repertoires, as a later analysis reported. Study outcomes and limitations: Specific recognition of CMV antigens was confirmed in vitro for a few chains (all CMV-associated).

The CDR3 runs 17 residues. The trim removed 0 bases at V and 4 bases at J, leaving 8 bases unmatched. The germline V gene encodes CDR1 SGHDT and CDR2 YYEEEE. A word on this clone: No antigen is known for it.

TCRdb's table, derived via immunoSEQ multiplex PCR, lists solely in-frame clones and lacks some. The sample shows over 150,000 clones, 85% to 90% of them seen only once. Separate from the roughly 610-subject first cohort, the roughly 130-subject validation cohort was the one that the donors belonged to. The source of this sequence is a man younger than 35 in good health and CMV-seropositive. The chain combines TRBV5-6 with TRBJ2-2; 8 nucleotides align to TRBD2. What was sequenced was PBMCs. This CDR3 reads CASSLDIGRAFTGELFF. The CDR3, as DNA: TGTGCCAGCAGCTTGGATATCGGGAGGGCCTTCACCGGGGAGCTGTTTTTT.